The 19 T cell receptor beta chains given below trace back to one sample, sequenced in a study of CD8 T cells in ankylosing spondylitis (dated by TCRdb to about 2017). Findings and caveats that apply to the study as a whole: A TCR beta motif made up of under ten highly homologous amino acid variants appeared to be characteristic of blood from ankylosing spondylitis patients.

The method was 5' RACE. Sequencer: Illumina HiSeq 2500. Using fastp trimming at Q25 and MiXCR clonotype assembly, TCRdb reanalyzed the public sequencing data and kept in-frame beta chains. Every distinct CDR3 protein forms one entry, paired with its most common genes and DNA. A total of about 420,000 distinct CDR3 sequences appear in this sample, 20% to 25% of them only once. About 17% of the sample is in the top ten clones. These receptors' antigens are unknown. What was sequenced was blood, either unsorted or a sorted T cell fraction (not recorded which). Receptors originate from a male donor with ankylosing spondylitis.

This clonotype was counted only a few times. The gene calls are TRBV20-1 and TRBJ2-1; tentative D call: TRBD2 (6 bases). With 5 bases removed from V and 3 bases from J, the gap between germline ends came to 17 bases. Germline assignment: CDR1 DFQATT and CDR2 SNEGSKA (reference sequence). The CDR3 length is 15 residues. CDR3 in amino acids: CSAVVPSGLYNEQFF. The CDR3 DNA follows: TGCAGTGCTGTAGTCCCAAGCGGGCTCTACAATGAGCAGTTCTTC.

The chain is built from TRBV29-1 and TRBJ2-3, with D maybe TRBD2 (5 bases). The germline V gene has CDR1 SQVTM and CDR2 ANQGSEA. The CDR3 covers 11 residues. Deletions cut 6 bases from V and 6 bases from J, with 10 bases between. CDR3 in amino acids: CSVEVFDTQYF. Written as DNA, the CDR3 is TGCAGCGTGGAGGTGTTTGATACGCAGTATTTT.

The V and J genes are TRBV9 and TRBJ2-1; 12 bases are a match to TRBD1. Germline V CDR1 and CDR2: SGDLS, YYNGEE. Losses at the gene ends were 2 bases for V and 8 bases for J; bases not matched to a gene: 8. The CDR3 totals 16 residues. CDR3 residues: CASSVRDRGPVHEQFF. In DNA, the CDR3 is TGTGCCAGCAGCGTCCGGGACAGGGGGCCTGTCCATGAGCAGTTCTTC.

The chain links TRBV28 to TRBJ2-1; 9 nucleotides align to TRBD2. Germline lookup yields CDR1 MDHEN and CDR2 SYDVKM. This CDR3 has 15 residues. The V segment lost 8 bases and the J segment 5 bases; nucleotides outside the gene matches: 10. The CDR3 is CASSAGGPVHNEQFF. As DNA, the CDR3 is TGTGCCAGCTCGGCGGGAGGGCCAGTCCACAATGAGCAGTTCTTC.

The CDR3 bases are TGCAGCGTAGCACGGGGGGGCGAGCAGTACTTC. Its protein product is CSVARGGEQYF. The V gene is TRBV29-1, the J gene TRBJ2-7, with 8 bases lining up with TRBD2. This CDR3 comprises 11 residues. Losses at the gene ends were 6 bases for V and 6 bases for J; bases not matched to a gene: 4. The germline V gene encodes CDR1 SQVTM and CDR2 ANQGSEA.

The chain recombines TRBV5-1 with TRBJ2-3, with D unclear. The germline V gene has CDR1 SGHRS and CDR2 YFSETQ. The CDR3 loop spans 13 amino acids. Trimming left V 2 bases short and J 5 bases short, with 9 bases between. CDR3 sequence reads: CASSFPTLDTQYF. CDR3 DNA: TGCGCCAGCAGCTTCCCGACCCTAGATACGCAGTATTTT.

This clonotype came up a few times. The CDR3 is CASSPPLAGGGTGELFF. CDR3 DNA: TGTGCCAGCAGTCCCCCTTTAGCGGGTGGTGGCACCGGGGAGCTGTTTTTT. This chain uses TRBV12-3 or TRBV12-4 with TRBJ2-2, with 7 bases lining up with TRBD2. After removal of 5 bases from V and 4 bases from J, the junction contained 13 bases not matched to a gene. The CDR3 has 17 amino acids.

This clonotype was counted between two and nine times. The V and J genes are TRBV7-2 and TRBJ2-1; D is possibly TRBD1 or TRBD2 (5 bases each). CDR3 length: 12 residues. Germline lookup yields CDR1 SGHTA and CDR2 FQGNSA. V shed 4 bases and J shed 9 bases, with 10 bases lying between them. CDR3 residues: CASSSYGGEQFF. The CDR3 bases are TGTGCCAGCAGCTCATATGGGGGTGAGCAGTTCTTC.

This chain uses TRBV9 with TRBJ2-1, with D perhaps matching TRBD1 or TRBD2 (5 bases each). The germline V gene encodes CDR1 SGDLS and CDR2 YYNGEE. V lost 3 bases and J lost 10, with 17 bases in between. The CDR3 is made up of 14 amino acids. CDR3 DNA sequence: TGTGCCAGCAGCGGGGACGCGGCCCTGAGGGAGCAGTTCTTC. Residues: CASSGDAALREQFF.

This clonotype was observed a few times. J is TRBJ2-2 and V is TRBV12-3 or TRBV12-4; D remains ambiguous. Trimming removed 6 bases at V and 1 base at J, with 18 bases between. The CDR3 has 17 residues. The CDR3 DNA is TGTGCCAGCAGGCCGCTGGGTGGCTGGAGGAACACCGGGGAGCTGTTTTTT. Translation gives CASRPLGGWRNTGELFF.

V is TRBV6-1 and J is TRBJ1-3; D may be TRBD1 (6 bases). CDR1 is MNHNS, CDR2 SASEGT, per germline. V lost 6 bases and J lost 0, with 12 bases in between. The CDR3 has 15 amino acids. Here the CDR3 DNA reads TGTGCCAGCAGAATAACAGGGAGCTCTGGAAACACCATATATTTT. This gives the protein CASRITGSSGNTIYF.

The chain recombines TRBV12-3 or TRBV12-4 with TRBJ1-6, with TRBD1 matching over 8 bases. The CDR3 spans 14 residues. V trimming: 3 bases; J trimming: 8 bases; junction bases outside the gene matches: 3. This CDR3 is CASSLTGEDSPLHF. CDR3 DNA sequence: TGTGCCAGCAGTTTGACAGGGGAAGATTCACCCCTCCACTTT.

J is TRBJ2-3 and V is TRBV10-1; 8 positions match TRBD2. CDR3 length equals 15 residues. Germline CDR1 reads WNHNN; CDR2 reads SYGVQD (reference sequence). The ends lost 2 bases at V and 0 bases at J; junction bases unmatched: 1. Here the CDR3 DNA reads TGCGCCAGCAGTGAGGCTAGCGGGAGCACAGATACGCAGTATTTT. Translated: CASSEASGSTDTQYF.

This clonotype was recorded many times. The chain joins TRBV29-1 to TRBJ1-5; D gene ambiguous. CDR3 length: 13 residues. V lost 3 bases and J lost 6, with 12 bases in between. Germline V gene sequence: CDR1 SQVTM, CDR2 ANQGSEA. CDR3 protein: CSVEEQSGQPQHF. As DNA, the CDR3 is TGCAGCGTTGAGGAACAGTCGGGTCAGCCCCAGCATTTT.

This clonotype was observed a single time. The V gene is TRBV7-9, the J gene TRBJ2-7; weak D call: TRBD1 (5 bases). V lost 0 bases, J lost 0 bases, and 9 bases lay in between. Germline CDR1 SEHNR, CDR2 FQNEAQ (reference sequence). There are 15 residues in the CDR3. CDR3 DNA: TGTGCCAGCAGCTTAGCTGGTGACAGCTCCTACGAGCAGTACTTC. Amino acid sequence: CASSLAGDSSYEQYF.

This chain connects TRBV12-3 or TRBV12-4 to TRBJ2-3; 7 bases align to TRBD2. The CDR3 runs to 13 residues. J lost 6 bases, V lost 1 base, and 1 base had no gene match. CDR3 loop: CASSLGEGDTQYF. DNA of the CDR3: TGTGCCAGCAGTTTAGGGGAGGGGGATACGCAGTATTTT.

The chain employs TRBV5-6 and TRBJ2-1; the D is unclear. Germline CDR1 is SGHDT and CDR2 is YYEEEE. This CDR3 has 12 residues. The V end was cut by 4 bases, the J end by 8 bases, with 10 bases between. The CDR3 DNA reads TGTGCCAGCAGCGGATTCGGCGATGAGCAGTTCTTC. It codes for CASSGFGDEQFF.

The V gene is TRBV7-2, the J gene TRBJ1-1; no reliable D call. Germline CDR1 is SGHTA and CDR2 is FQGNSA. V lost 0 bases to trimming and J lost 0 bases, with 8 bases between them. CDR3 size: 15 residues. CDR3 nucleotides: TGTGCCAGCAGCTTAGCGCCCAGTATGAACACTGAAGCTTTCTTT. It codes for CASSLAPSMNTEAFF.

This rearrangement joins TRBV5-1 to TRBJ2-1; 12 nucleotides line up with TRBD2. The trim removed 5 bases at V and 5 bases at J, leaving 14 bases unmatched. Germline values: CDR1 SGHRS, CDR2 YFSETQ. The length of the CDR3 is 18 residues. The DNA for the CDR3 is TGCGCCAGCAGTATAATGGGACTAGCGGGCGGCGACCACAATGAGCAGTTCTTC. Residues: CASSIMGLAGGDHNEQFF.